This TCR beta chain was documented in a study of shared clonotypes between healthy human individuals. Study in general: The plates for each donor numbered three CD4 naive, three CD4 memory, two CD8 naive and one CD8 memory.

Germline V lookup: CDR1 SGHTA, CDR2 FQGNSA. The CDR3 is 14 amino acids. Trimming stripped 4 bases from V and 5 bases from J, with 11 bases between. Study findings and constraints: For naive CD4 cells, roughly 4.6% of clonotypes were shared across several donors.

On this clone: The antigen remains undetermined.

The method was immunoSEQ multiplex PCR; TCRdb's version includes in-frame clones alone and lacks a portion of them. This sample has some 2,500,000 clones; 93% occur once, and the top ten carry 0.36%. The investigators split CD4+ cells into a CD45RA+ naive subset and a CD45RA-negative memory subset. The sequenced sample consisted of naive CD4+ T cells from PBMCs. Subset: CD45RA+ positively selected. The sequence came from a man aged 18 to 29 in good health. Some clones in this sample may be carry-over from other donors' samples. V usage is TRBV7-2 and J usage is TRBJ2-2; D unresolved. CDR3 nucleotide sequence: TGTGCCAGCAGCTCCCCCGTGGAGACCGGGGAGCTGTTTTTT. Residues: CASSSPVETGELFF.